This T cell receptor beta chain was profiled in a study of cytomegalovirus exposure and HLA in healthy donors. In the PCR, 60 Vbeta and 13 Jbeta primers were used. Measured with immunoSEQ multiplex PCR; TCRdb has only the in-frame clones, and not every one. The profile covers about 62,000 clones, with roughly 80% appearing a single time and less than 3% taken by the ten largest. Trimming left V 8 bases short and J 0 bases short, with 14 bases between. Germline V gene data show CDR1 as LNHDA and CDR2 as SQIVND (reference sequence). This CDR3 region has 15 residues. J is TRBJ1-3 and V is TRBV19; D may be TRBD1 (5 bases). The sequence was collected from a woman in her 30s in good health and CMV-seronegative. The sample taken for sequencing was PBMCs. In DNA form, the CDR3 reads TGTGCCAGTGGGGCGGCACCAAACTCTGGAAACACCATATATTTT. Residues: CASGAAPNSGNTIYF.